The 3 T cell receptor beta chains below all came from one sample that was sequenced in a study of shared clonotypes between healthy human individuals. Clones were sequenced by immunoSEQ multiplex PCR, and TCRdb holds only the in-frame ones, with some missing. The table has 1.6 million or so clones, around 98.5% seen once; the top ten hold over 0.3%. The sample consisted of naive CD4+ T cells sorted from blood. This sample's subset: CD45RA+ positively selected. The receptors originated from a man aged 25 to 45 in good health.

The chain employs TRBV18 and TRBJ1-3; 9 bases match TRBD1. Germline loops: CDR1 KGHSH, CDR2 LQKENI. This CDR3 is built from 18 residues. V lost 2 bases, J lost 3 bases, and 11 bases stayed unmatched. CDR3 region: CASSPTSGTGRHGNTIYF. In DNA, the CDR3 is TGTGCCAGCTCACCAACCTCCGGGACAGGGCGGCATGGAAACACCATATATTTT.

This clone was counted once. The CDR3 DNA follows: TGTGCCATCAGTTCGAGTGGCTCCTACAATGAGCAGTTCTTC. It translates to CAISSSGSYNEQFF. The V call is TRBV10-3, the J call TRBJ2-1; D gene uncertain. The length of the CDR3 is 14 residues. CDR1 is ENHRY, CDR2 SYGVKD, per germline. V dropped 5 bases and J dropped 0 bases, with 8 bases sitting between them.

The CDR3 DNA reads as TGTGCCAGCAGTCGGACTAGCGGGAGTGAGACCCAGTACTTC. Amino acid sequence: CASSRTSGSETQYF. The chain couples TRBV9 to TRBJ2-5; 13 nucleotides align to TRBD2. Trimming at V came to 5 bases and at J to 5 bases, leaving 3 bases not matched to a gene. Germline CDR1 is SGDLS and CDR2 is YYNGEE. The CDR3 is 14 amino acids.